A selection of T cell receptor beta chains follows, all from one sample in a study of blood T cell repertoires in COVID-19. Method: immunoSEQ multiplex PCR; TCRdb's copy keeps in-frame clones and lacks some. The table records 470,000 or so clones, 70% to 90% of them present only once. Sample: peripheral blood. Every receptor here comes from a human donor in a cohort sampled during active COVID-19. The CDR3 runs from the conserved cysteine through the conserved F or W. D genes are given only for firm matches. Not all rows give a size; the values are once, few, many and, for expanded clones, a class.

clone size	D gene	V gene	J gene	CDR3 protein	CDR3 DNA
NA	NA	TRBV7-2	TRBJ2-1	CASSLVTEPYNEQFF	TGTGCCAGCAGCTTAGTAACGGAGCCCTACAATGAGCAGTTCTTC
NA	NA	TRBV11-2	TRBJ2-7	CASSLHISSYEQYF	TGTGCCAGCAGCTTGCACATATCCTCCTACGAGCAGTACTTC
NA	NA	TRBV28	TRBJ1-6	CASNPRGGYNSPLHF	TGTGCCAGCAACCCCCGGGGTGGGTATAATTCACCCCTCCACTTT
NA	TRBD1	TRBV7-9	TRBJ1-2	CASSRGQGPYGYTF	TGTGCCAGCAGTCGAGGACAGGGACCCTATGGCTACACCTTC
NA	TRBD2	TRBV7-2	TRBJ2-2	CASSLGSGFTGELFF	TGTGCCAGCAGCCTAGGTAGCGGGTTCACCGGGGAGCTGTTTTTT
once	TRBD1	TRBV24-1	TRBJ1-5	CATSDRDSQPQHF	TGTGCCACCAGTGACCGGGACAGCCAGCCCCAGCATTTT
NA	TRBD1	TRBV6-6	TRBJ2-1	CASSDRDSSYNEQFF	TGTGCCAGCAGTGACCGGGACAGCTCCTACAATGAGCAGTTCTTC
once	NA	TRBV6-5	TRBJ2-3	CASKTGEGGRNTQYF	TGTGCCAGCAAAACTGGTGAGGGAGGACGTAATACGCAGTATTTT
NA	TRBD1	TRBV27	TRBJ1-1	CASSLLRDRGTEAFF	TGTGCCAGCAGTTTATTGCGGGACAGGGGCACTGAAGCTTTCTTT
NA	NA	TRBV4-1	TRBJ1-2	CASSQGRVHYGYTF	TGCGCCAGCAGCCAAGGGAGGGTTCACTATGGCTACACCTTC
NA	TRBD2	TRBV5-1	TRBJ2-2	CASSFGTSGIKMGELFF	TGCGCCAGCAGCTTCGGGACTAGCGGGATAAAAATGGGGGAGCTGTTTTTT
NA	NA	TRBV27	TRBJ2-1	CASSWRNEQFF	TGTGCCAGCAGTTGGAGAAATGAGCAGTTCTTC
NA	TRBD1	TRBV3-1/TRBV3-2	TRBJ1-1	CASSQFGTGGTEAFF	TGTGCCAGCAGCCAATTCGGGACAGGCGGCACTGAAGCTTTCTTT
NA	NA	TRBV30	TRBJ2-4	CAWSETALAKNIQYF	TGTGCCTGGAGTGAGACAGCCCTAGCCAAAAACATTCAGTACTTC
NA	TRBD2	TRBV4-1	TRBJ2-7	CASSQVGLAGTHEQYF	TGCGCCAGCAGCCAAGTGGGACTAGCGGGAACCCACGAGCAGTACTTC
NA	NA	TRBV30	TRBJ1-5	CAWSVMGGQPQHF	TGTGCCTGGAGTGTCATGGGAGGGCAGCCCCAGCATTTT
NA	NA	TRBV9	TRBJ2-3	CASSPLTTSTDTQYF	TGTGCCAGCAGCCCTTTGACTACTAGCACAGATACGCAGTATTTT
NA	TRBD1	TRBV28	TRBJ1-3	CASSLWTGSSGNTIYF	TGTGCCAGCAGTTTATGGACAGGGAGCTCTGGAAACACCATATATTTT
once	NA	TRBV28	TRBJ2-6	CASSLGASGANVLTF	TGTGCCAGCAGTTTGGGCGCCTCTGGGGCCAACGTCCTGACTTTC
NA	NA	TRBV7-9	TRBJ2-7	CASSSEEGRAKQYF	TGTGCCAGCAGCTCGGAGGAGGGCAGGGCCAAGCAGTACTTC
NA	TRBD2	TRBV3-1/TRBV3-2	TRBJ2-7	CASSHGTSGRYEQYF	TGTGCCAGCAGCCACGGGACTAGCGGGAGGTACGAGCAGTACTTC
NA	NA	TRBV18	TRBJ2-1	CASSPPNRAYNEQFF	TGTGCCAGCTCACCACCGAACAGGGCCTACAATGAGCAGTTCTTC
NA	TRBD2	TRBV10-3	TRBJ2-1	CAITMAGGPNEQFF	TGTGCAATCACTATGGCGGGAGGGCCCAATGAGCAGTTCTTC
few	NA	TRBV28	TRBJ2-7	CAGRTQGTYEQYF	TGTGCCGGGAGAACTCAGGGGACCTACGAGCAGTACTTC
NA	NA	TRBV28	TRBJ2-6	CASSFEGANVLTF	TGTGCCAGCAGTTTTGAGGGGGCCAACGTCCTGACTTTC
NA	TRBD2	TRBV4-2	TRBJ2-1	CASSQQAGGRSYNEQFF	TGTGCCAGCAGCCAACAAGCGGGAGGGCGCTCCTACAATGAGCAGTTCTTC
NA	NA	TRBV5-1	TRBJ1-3	CASSLEAVSGNTIYF	TGCGCCAGCAGCTTAGAGGCGGTCTCTGGAAACACCATATATTTT
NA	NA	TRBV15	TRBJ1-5	CATGLRDGSNQPRHF	TGTGCCACGGGTTTGAGAGACGGTAGCAATCAGCCCCGGCATTTT
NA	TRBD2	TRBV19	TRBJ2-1	CASSIEDGRAAGEQFF	TGTGCCAGTAGTATAGAGGACGGGAGGGCCGCGGGTGAGCAGTTCTTC
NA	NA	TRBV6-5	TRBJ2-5	CASSYGTPLGSETQYF	TGTGCCAGCAGTTATGGTACACCCCTCGGGTCAGAGACCCAGTACTTC
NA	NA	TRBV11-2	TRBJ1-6	CASSLGDGRGHPLHF	TGTGCCAGCAGCTTAGGTGACGGTAGGGGCCACCCCCTCCACTTT
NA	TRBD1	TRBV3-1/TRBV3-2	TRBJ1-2	CASSQDRTGYGYTF	TGTGCCAGCAGCCAAGATAGGACAGGGTACGGCTACACCTTC
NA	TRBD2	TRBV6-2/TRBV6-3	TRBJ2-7	CASSYGGPGLAGREQYF	TGTGCCAGCAGTTACGGAGGCCCGGGACTAGCGGGGCGAGAGCAGTACTTC
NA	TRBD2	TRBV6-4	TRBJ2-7	CASSRGLADFEQYF	TGTGCCAGCAGTAGGGGACTAGCGGATTTCGAGCAGTACTTC
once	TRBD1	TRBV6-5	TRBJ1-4	CASSTDRGGGKLFF	TGTGCCAGCAGTACAGACAGGGGAGGGGGAAAACTGTTTTTT
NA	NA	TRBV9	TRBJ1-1	CASSVSPDTEAFF	TGTGCCAGCAGCGTATCCCCCGACACTGAAGCTTTCTTT
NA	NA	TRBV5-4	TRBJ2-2	CASSPRQANTGELFF	TGTGCCAGCAGCCCAAGACAGGCGAACACCGGGGAGCTGTTTTTT
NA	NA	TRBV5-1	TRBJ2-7	CASRYRAGPYEQYF	TGCGCCAGCAGATACAGGGCCGGCCCCTACGAGCAGTACTTC
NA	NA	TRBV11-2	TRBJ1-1	CASSAGLMNTEAFF	TGTGCCAGCAGCGCGGGCCTCATGAACACTGAAGCTTTCTTT
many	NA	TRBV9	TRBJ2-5	CASSVGGGVAETQYF	TGTGCCAGCAGCGTAGGAGGAGGGGTGGCAGAGACCCAGTACTTC
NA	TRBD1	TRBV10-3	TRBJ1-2	CATEQGGGTHGYTF	TGTGCCACCGAACAGGGGGGAGGAACCCATGGCTACACCTTC
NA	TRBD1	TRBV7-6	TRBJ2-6	CASSLGAGGSGANVLTF	TGTGCCAGCAGCTTAGGTGCAGGGGGTTCTGGGGCCAACGTCCTGACTTTC
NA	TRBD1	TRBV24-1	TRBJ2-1	CATSDAGTGADNEQFF	TGTGCCACCAGTGATGCCGGGACAGGGGCCGACAATGAGCAGTTCTTC
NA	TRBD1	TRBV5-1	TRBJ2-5	CASSPQQGDGLTQYF	TGCGCCAGCAGCCCCCAACAGGGGGACGGTCTGACCCAGTACTTC
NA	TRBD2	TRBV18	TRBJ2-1	CASSPPGLTYNEQFF	TGTGCCAGCTCACCACCGGGACTAACTTACAATGAGCAGTTCTTC
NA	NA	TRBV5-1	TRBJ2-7	CASSGTPFYEQYF	TGCGCCAGCAGTGGTACTCCCTTCTACGAGCAGTACTTC